This T cell receptor (beta chain) was observed in a study of shared clonotypes between healthy human individuals. Several immunoSEQ plates held equal portions of the genomic DNA taken from each subset. The table came from immunoSEQ multiplex PCR; TCRdb's copy has only in-frame clones and leaves some out. The table shows millions of clones, with approximately 95% occurring only once. Whole-study findings and limits: Clonotypes which were not shared had lower generation probabilities than clonotypes that all four donors shared.

This clone has just a few counts. Antigen: not known. This CDR3 spans 13 amino acids. Germline assignment: CDR1 SGDLS and CDR2 YYNGEE. V was pared by 5 bases and J by 0 bases, with 7 bases between. Positive CCR7 selection of CD45RO-negative cells yielded the naive CD8 cells, and terminally differentiated effector memory CD45RA+ cells were excluded. Healthy HIV-negative adults without recent acute infections or vaccinations served as donors. Every one of the donors was a Caucasian adult that lived in Nashville, Tennessee. Source material: naive CD8+ T cells sorted from blood. V usage is TRBV9 and J usage is TRBJ2-3; no definite D call. The TCR sequence derives from a man younger than 30 in good health. For the CDR3, the DNA is TGTGCCAGCAGACCGACTAGCACAGATACGCAGTATTTT. It translates to CASRPTSTDTQYF.